The sequence of this TCR beta chain was determined in a study of blood T cell repertoires in COVID-19. The wider study: Donors in the United States, Italy and Spain gave samples during acute or convalescent COVID-19.

The method was immunoSEQ multiplex PCR; TCRdb's version includes in-frame clones alone and lacks a portion of them. The sample includes 150,000 to 200,000 clones, 60% to 80% of them seen just once. The CDR3 is 13 residues long. Trimming took 5 bases from V and 1 from J, leaving 8 bases between them. Germline CDR1 LNHDA, CDR2 SQIVND (reference sequence). The chain combines TRBV19 with TRBJ1-1; no reliable D call. The sequence came from a man aged 55 to 70 with active or convalescent COVID-19. Source material: peripheral blood. CDR3 sequence reads: CASSARQNTEAFF. CDR3 coding DNA: TGTGCCAGTAGTGCAAGACAGAACACTGAAGCTTTCTTT.